This T cell receptor (beta chain) was obtained from a study of human T cells and chemical hapten exposure. Study-wide context: Slight volume differences across pooled libraries mainly accounted for varying per-sample TCR yields. Overall study findings and caveats: Counts of TCRs above 1 in 1000 frequency stayed unchanged with DPC sensitization.

Unique molecular identifiers were attached to individual cDNA molecules within the library. Original handling: A typical sample had roughly 96,000 TCRs, with about 20,000 to 750,000 overall. Each CDR3 protein gets one entry after TCRdb re-called the RACE reads with MiXCR. These V and J calls originate from TCRdb's pipeline instead of the authors' own analysis. The repertoire holds just over 90,000 distinct CDR3 sequences, with around 9% as singletons. This clonotype turned up a few times. Its antigen is as yet unknown. Described time point: healthy volunteer bleed at 2 weeks. RNA extraction used unfractionated whole blood as the source of total RNA. Sequenced: whole blood. This receptor was taken from a female donor in good health. Some clones in this sample may be carry-over from other donors' samples.

The CDR3 loop is CASSLTAGWSDTQYF. In DNA, the CDR3 is TGTGCCAGCAGCTTAACAGCGGGATGGTCAGATACGCAGTATTTT. The chain couples TRBV7-9 to TRBJ2-3, with 7 positions matching TRBD2. Germline V gene sequence: CDR1 SEHNR, CDR2 FQNEAQ (reference sequence). Germline trimming cut 2 bases from V and 4 bases from J; bases unmatched to any gene: 6. This CDR3 has 15 amino acids.